This TCR beta chain appears in the sequencing data of a study of blood T cells in healthy people across ages. With a J-beta primer mix and a sample-barcoded 5' primer, a second PCR ran 7 to 11 cycles. MiXCR, applied by TCRdb to the 5' RACE reads, yields one record per CDR3 protein. Here the sample spans some 1,800,000 distinct CDR3 sequences, more than 35% being singletons. A note on this clonotype: Its cognate antigen is unknown.

Regarding the study as a whole: Roughly linearly, TCR beta diversity per million T cells fell as age increased.

CDR3 length equals 17 residues. V lost 3 bases, J lost 4 bases, and 20 bases lay in between. Germline V gives CDR1 SGHVS, CDR2 FNYEAQ. The rearrangement uses TRBV7-6 and TRBJ2-3; D might be TRBD1 (7 bases). The clonotype comes from a human donor in good health. Sequenced material: blood. CDR3 region: CASSFTVGGGYADTQYF. CDR3 coding DNA: TGTGCCAGCAGCTTTACAGTAGGAGGGGGCTATGCAGATACGCAGTATTTT.